The present T cell receptor (beta chain) was sequenced within a study of blood T cell repertoires in COVID-19. Sequencing was performed with immunoSEQ multiplex PCR; in TCRdb, only in-frame clones are kept and a portion is missing. The sample lists fewer than 300,000 clones, under 90% occurring once. Two negative PCRs, clearance, or symptom resolution had been documented for recovered Cohort 3 donors. Source material: PBMCs or T cells enriched from blood (not recorded which). The TCR was taken from a man aged 18 to 29 who had recovered from COVID-19.

This CDR3 is CASSLQGLGNQPQHF. CDR3 bases: TGCGCCAGCAGCCTACAGGGGTTAGGCAATCAGCCCCAGCATTTT. V is TRBV5-1 and J is TRBJ1-5; 7 bases fit TRBD1. The germline V gene has CDR1 SGHRS and CDR2 YFSETQ. There are 15 residues in the CDR3. The ends lost 4 bases at V and 2 bases at J; junction bases unmatched: 6.